This TCR beta chain was sequenced during a study of T cells in Graves' hyperthyroidism and ophthalmopathy. Orbital computed tomography, thyroid ultrasound, serum thyroxine and TRAb, and clinical symptoms together informed the diagnoses. PBMCs were sourced from more than 9 ml fresh peripheral blood. The CDR3 has 13 residues. Germline-derived CDR1 and CDR2 are MDHEN and SYDVKM. Trimming cost V 6 bases and J 4 bases, with 12 bases left between them. The source material, RNA transcripts, was used to amplify TCR beta CDR3 regions. TCR CDR3 regions were first amplified by RT-PCR with HTBI primers. MiXCR was run by TCRdb on the multiplex PCR reads, yielding one entry per CDR3 protein. The table shows about 600,000 distinct CDR3 sequences, with more than 15% occurring only once. This clonotype was counted at least ten times. Antigen unknown. Whole-study results and caveats: A model built on 13 V-J features separated ophthalmopathy from stable hyperthyroidism. Before onset, ophthalmopathy was predicted by the model a median roughly 6.8 months earlier.

This TCR was recovered from a woman aged 40 to 50 with Graves' ophthalmopathy. This chain uses TRBV28 with TRBJ1-1; a weak D match, TRBD1 (6 bases). Input material: blood. The CDR3 DNA sequence: TGTGCCAGCAGCCCAGGGGTTGGCACTGAAGCTTTCTTT. As protein: CASSPGVGTEAFF.